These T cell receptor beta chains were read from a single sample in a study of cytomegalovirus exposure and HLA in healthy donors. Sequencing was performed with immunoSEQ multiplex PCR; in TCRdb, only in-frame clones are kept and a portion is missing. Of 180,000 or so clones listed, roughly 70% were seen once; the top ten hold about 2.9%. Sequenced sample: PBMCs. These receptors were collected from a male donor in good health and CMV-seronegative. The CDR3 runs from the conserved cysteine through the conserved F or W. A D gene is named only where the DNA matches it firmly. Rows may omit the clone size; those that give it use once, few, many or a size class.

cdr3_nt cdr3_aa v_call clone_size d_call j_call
TGTGCCAGCAGCTTAGTACTAGCGGGGAGCACCGGGGAGCTGTTTTTT CASSLVLAGSTGELFF TRBV7-6 . TRBD2 TRBJ2-2
TGTGCCTGGACTCGACAGTCCCCTAATTCACCCCTCCACTTT CAWTRQSPNSPLHF TRBV30 . . TRBJ1-6
TGTGCCAGCAGCTTTCAGGGAACTGAAGCTTTCTTT CASSFQGTEAFF TRBV11-1 . . TRBJ1-1
TGTGCCTGGAGTGTAAAGGCTAGCGGGAATGAGCAGTTCTTC CAWSVKASGNEQFF TRBV30 few TRBD2 TRBJ2-1
TGTGCCAGCAGTTTAGATGCAGGGAACGACGATAATTCACCCCTCCACTTT CASSLDAGNDDNSPLHF TRBV27 . . TRBJ1-6
TGTGCTAGTGGTTCGGGAGGGACGGTTCGAGGCCAGCCCCAGCATTTT CASGSGGTVRGQPQHF TRBV12-5 once . TRBJ1-5
TGTGCCTGGAGTCCCGACAGACCGTTTGAAGCTTTCTTT CAWSPDRPFEAFF TRBV30 few . TRBJ1-1
TGTGCCAGCAGCCACCCCCCCGCGGGAGAGTCGGCAGATACGCAGTATTTT CASSHPPAGESADTQYF TRBV7-8 . TRBD2 TRBJ2-3
TGTGCCTGGAGTCCCACAGGTGATCAGCCCCAGCATTTT CAWSPTGDQPQHF TRBV30 few . TRBJ1-5
TGTGCCAGCAGCCCTGGGACTAGCGGGGGTAGCTCCTACAATGAGCAGTTCTTC CASSPGTSGGSSYNEQFF TRBV7-3 . TRBD2 TRBJ2-1